This T cell receptor beta chain was captured by sequencing in a study of tissue T cells after allogeneic stem cell transplantation. Study overall: CD3+ T cells were flow-sorted when enough cells; otherwise DNA extracted directly.

Study-wide results and caveats: Blood and spleen captured only part of the tissue TCR repertoire.

Germline assignment: CDR1 ENHRY and CDR2 SYGVKD. V was trimmed by 10 bases and J by 0 bases, leaving 16 bases between them. This CDR3 region has 16 residues. Concerning this clone itself: Its antigen is not known.

Clones were read by immunoSEQ multiplex PCR, and TCRdb kept only the in-frame ones, dropping some. The data contain about 42,000 clones, approximately 92% of them seen just once; the ten biggest clones take up roughly 3.8%. The J gene is TRBJ2-6, the V gene TRBV10-3, with D perhaps given as TRBD1 or TRBD2 (5 bases each). The sample was blood, taken before transplantation. This receptor was obtained from a woman between 35 and 70 years old who later had graft-versus-host disease after an allogeneic stem cell transplant. CDR3 sequence: CATPVSGSSGANVLTF. The CDR3 DNA sequence: TGTGCCACCCCCGTTTCAGGGAGCTCTGGGGCCAACGTCCTGACTTTC.